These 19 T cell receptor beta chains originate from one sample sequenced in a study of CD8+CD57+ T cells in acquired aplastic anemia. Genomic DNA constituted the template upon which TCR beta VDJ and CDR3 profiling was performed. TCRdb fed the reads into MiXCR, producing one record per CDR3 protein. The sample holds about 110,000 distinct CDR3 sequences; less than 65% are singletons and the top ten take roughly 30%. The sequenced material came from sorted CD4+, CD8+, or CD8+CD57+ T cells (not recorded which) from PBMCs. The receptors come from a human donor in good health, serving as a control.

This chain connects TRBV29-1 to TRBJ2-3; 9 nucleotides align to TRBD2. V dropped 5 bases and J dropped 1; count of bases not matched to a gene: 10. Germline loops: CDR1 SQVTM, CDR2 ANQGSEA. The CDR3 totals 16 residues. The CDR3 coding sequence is TGCAGCGTTATGGGGGCTAGCGGGGAACGCACAGATACGCAGTATTTT. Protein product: CSVMGASGERTDTQYF.

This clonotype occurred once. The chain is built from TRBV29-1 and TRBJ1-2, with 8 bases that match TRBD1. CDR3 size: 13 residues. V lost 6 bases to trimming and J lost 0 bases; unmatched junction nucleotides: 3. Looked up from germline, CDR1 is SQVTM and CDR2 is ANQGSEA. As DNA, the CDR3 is TGCAGCGTCGACAGGGGTCCTAACTATGGCTACACCTTC. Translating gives CSVDRGPNYGYTF.

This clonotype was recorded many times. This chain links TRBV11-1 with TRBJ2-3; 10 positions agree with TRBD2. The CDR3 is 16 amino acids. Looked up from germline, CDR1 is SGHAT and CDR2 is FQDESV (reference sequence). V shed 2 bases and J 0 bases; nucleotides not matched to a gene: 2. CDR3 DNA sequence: TGTGCCAGCAGCTTACGAGCGGGGGGGAGCACAGATACGCAGTATTTT. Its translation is CASSLRAGGSTDTQYF.

The CDR3, as DNA: TGTGCCAGCAGATGTCGGGGGGCAGTCACTGAAGCTTTCTTT. Translated: CASRCRGAVTEAFF. J is TRBJ1-1 and V is TRBV2, with D possibly matching TRBD1 (6 bases). The CDR3 contains 14 residues. The V gene's germline CDR1 is SNHLY and CDR2 FYNNEI. V lost 6 bases and J lost 4, with 15 bases in between. Full variable domain (outside the CDR3, taken from reference TRBV2 and TRBJ1-1): EPEVTQTPSHQVTQMGQEVILRCVPISNHLYFYWYRQILGQKVEFLVSFYNNEISEKSEIFDDQFSVERPDGSNFTLKIRSTKLEDSAMYFCASRCRGAVTEAFFGQGTRLTVV.

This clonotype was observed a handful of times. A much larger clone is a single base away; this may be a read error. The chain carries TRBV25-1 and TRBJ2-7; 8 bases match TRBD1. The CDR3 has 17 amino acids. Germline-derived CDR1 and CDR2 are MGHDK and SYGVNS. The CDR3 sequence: CASSPSEGSAGGYEQCF. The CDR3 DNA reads TGTGCCAGCAGCCCTTCGGAGGGTTCAGCAGGGGGCTACGAGCAGTGCTTC.

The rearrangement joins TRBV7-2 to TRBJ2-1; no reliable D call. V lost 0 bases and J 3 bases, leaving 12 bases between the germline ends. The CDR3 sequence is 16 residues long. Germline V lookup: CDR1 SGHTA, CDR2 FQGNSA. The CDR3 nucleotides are TGTGCCAGCAGCTTAGCGACCGACTTCGGCTACAATGAGCAGTTCTTC. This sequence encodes CASSLATDFGYNEQFF.

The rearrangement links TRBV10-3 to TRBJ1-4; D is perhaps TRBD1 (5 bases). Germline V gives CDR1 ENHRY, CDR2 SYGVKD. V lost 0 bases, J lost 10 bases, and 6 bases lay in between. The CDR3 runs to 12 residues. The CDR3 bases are TGTGCCATCAGTGAGTCAAGGGGAAAACTGTTTTTT. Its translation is CAISESRGKLFF.

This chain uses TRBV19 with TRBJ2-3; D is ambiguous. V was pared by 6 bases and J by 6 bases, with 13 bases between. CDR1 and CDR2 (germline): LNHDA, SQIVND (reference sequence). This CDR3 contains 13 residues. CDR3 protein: CASSPGRVDTQYF. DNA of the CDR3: TGTGCCAGTAGCCCAGGAAGGGTGGATACGCAGTATTTT.

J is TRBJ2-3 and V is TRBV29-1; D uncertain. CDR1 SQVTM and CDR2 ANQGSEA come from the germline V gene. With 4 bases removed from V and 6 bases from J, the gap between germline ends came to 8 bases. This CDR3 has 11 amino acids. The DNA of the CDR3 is TGCAGCGTTGTTTTAGTGGATACGCAGTATTTT. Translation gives CSVVLVDTQYF.

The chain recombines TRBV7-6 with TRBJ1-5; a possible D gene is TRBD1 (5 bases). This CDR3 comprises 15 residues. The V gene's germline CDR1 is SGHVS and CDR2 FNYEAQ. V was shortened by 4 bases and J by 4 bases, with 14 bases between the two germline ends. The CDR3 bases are TGTGCCAGCAGCTCCGTGGCAGGGAGGAATCAGCCCCAGCATTTT. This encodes CASSSVAGRNQPQHF. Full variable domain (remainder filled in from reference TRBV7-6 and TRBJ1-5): GAGVSQSPRYKVTKRGQDVALRCDPISGHVSLYWYRQALGQGPEFLTYFNYEAQQDKSGLPNDRFSAERPEGSISTLTIQRTEQRDSAMYRCASSSVAGRNQPQHFGDGTRLSIL.

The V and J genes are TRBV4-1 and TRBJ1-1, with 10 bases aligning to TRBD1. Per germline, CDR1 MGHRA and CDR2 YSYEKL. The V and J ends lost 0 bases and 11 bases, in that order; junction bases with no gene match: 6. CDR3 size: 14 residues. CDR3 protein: CASSQEGGTGVAFF. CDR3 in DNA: TGCGCCAGCAGCCAAGAAGGCGGGACAGGGGTTGCTTTCTTT.

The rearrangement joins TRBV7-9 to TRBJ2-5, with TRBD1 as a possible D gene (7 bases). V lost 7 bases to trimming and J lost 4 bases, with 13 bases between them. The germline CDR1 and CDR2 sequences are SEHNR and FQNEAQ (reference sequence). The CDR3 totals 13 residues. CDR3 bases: TGTGCCAGCAACAGGGGAGGTAGAGAGACCCAGTACTTC. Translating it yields CASNRGGRETQYF.

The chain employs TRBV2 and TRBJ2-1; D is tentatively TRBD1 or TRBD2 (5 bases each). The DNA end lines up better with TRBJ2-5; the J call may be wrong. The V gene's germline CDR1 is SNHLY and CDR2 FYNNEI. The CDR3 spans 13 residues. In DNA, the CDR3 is TGTGCCAGCAGCTTTGGGACCGATGAGACCCAGTACTTC. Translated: CASSFGTDETQYF.

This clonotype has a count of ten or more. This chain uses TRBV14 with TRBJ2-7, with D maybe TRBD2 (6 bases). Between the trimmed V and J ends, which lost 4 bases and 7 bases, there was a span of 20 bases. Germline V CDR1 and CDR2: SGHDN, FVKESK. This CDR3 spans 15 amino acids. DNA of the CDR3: TGTGCCAGCAGCCCAAAGAACCGGGGGAGTTGGGAGCAGTACTTC. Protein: CASSPKNRGSWEQYF.

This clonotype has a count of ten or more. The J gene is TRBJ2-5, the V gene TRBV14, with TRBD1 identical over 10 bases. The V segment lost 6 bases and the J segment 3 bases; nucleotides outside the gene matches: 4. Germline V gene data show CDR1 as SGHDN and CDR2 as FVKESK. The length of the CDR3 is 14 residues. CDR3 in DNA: TGTGCCAGCAGTTCCGGGACAGGGGAAGAGACCCAGTACTTC. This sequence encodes CASSSGTGEETQYF.

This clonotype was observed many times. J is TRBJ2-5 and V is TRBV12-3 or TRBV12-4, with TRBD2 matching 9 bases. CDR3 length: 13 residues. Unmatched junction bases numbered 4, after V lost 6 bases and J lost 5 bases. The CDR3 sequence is CASRTSGEETQYF. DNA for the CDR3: TGTGCCAGCAGGACTAGCGGAGAGGAGACCCAGTACTTC.

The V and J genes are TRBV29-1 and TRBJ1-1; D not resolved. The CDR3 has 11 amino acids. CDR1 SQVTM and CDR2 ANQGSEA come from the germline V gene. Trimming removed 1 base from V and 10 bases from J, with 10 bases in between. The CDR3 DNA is TGCAGCGTTGAAGGGACTAAGGGAGCTTTCTTT. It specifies CSVEGTKGAFF.

In nucleotides, the CDR3 is TGCAGCGTAGGTACCCCGGGACTACAATACAATGAGCAGTTCTTC. This codes for CSVGTPGLQYNEQFF. The chain employs TRBV29-1 and TRBJ2-1; the match to TRBD2 covers 7 bases. This CDR3 comprises 15 residues. Germline assignment: CDR1 SQVTM and CDR2 ANQGSEA. The ends lost 6 bases at V and 4 bases at J; junction bases unmatched: 12.

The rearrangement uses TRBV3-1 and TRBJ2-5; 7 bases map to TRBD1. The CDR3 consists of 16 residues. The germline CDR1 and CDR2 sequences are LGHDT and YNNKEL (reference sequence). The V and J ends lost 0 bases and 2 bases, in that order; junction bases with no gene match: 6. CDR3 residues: CASSQDRCRGQETQYF. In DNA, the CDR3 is TGTGCCAGCAGCCAAGATCGGTGCAGGGGGCAAGAGACCCAGTACTTC.